The subject of this entry is one T cell receptor beta chain. TCR sequencing covered a few patients who responded to pembrolizumab. The source of the sample is a study of PD-1 blockade in mismatch repair-deficient tumors. Some clones are missing from TCRdb's copy, which holds only in-frame ones; the method was immunoSEQ multiplex PCR. The data contain approximately 38,000 clones, roughly 77% of them singletons. This TCR derives from an adult with mismatch repair-deficient cancer. Sequences were derived from peripheral blood, sampled 4 weeks after starting pembrolizumab.

CDR3 nucleotides: TGTGCCAGCAGCCGCCCGGGGGGCGCGGGAGAGCAGTACTTC. This codes for CASSRPGGAGEQYF. The chain has TRBV7-2 and TRBJ2-7; D is perhaps TRBD2 (7 bases). The CDR3 is made up of 14 amino acids. Between the trimmed V and J ends, which lost 5 bases and 7 bases, there was a span of 18 bases. CDR1 and CDR2 (germline): SGHTA, FQGNSA.